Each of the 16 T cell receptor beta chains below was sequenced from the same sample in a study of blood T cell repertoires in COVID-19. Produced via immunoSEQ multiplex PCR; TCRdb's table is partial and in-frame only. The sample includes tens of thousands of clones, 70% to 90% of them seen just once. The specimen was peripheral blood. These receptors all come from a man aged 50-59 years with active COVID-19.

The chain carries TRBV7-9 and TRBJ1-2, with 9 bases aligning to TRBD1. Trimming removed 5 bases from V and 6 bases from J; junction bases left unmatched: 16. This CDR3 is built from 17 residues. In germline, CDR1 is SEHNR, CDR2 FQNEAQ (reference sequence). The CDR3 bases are TGTGCCAGCAGCCCCCGGAATCCGGGACAGGGACTTCATGGCTACACCTTC. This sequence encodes CASSPRNPGQGLHGYTF.

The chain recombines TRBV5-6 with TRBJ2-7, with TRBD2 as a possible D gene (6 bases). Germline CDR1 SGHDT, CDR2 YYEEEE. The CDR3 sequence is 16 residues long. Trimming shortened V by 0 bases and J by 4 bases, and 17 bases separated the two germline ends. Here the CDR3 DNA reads TGTGCCAGCAGCTTGGCCCGAAGGGCCGGGAGATACGAGCAGTACGTC. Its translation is CASSLARRAGRYEQYV.

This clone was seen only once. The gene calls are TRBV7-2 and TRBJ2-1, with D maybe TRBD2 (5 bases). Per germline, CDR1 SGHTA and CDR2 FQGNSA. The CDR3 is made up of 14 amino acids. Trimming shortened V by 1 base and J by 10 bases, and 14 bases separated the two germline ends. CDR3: CASSLGPAGIEQFF. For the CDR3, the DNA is TGTGCCAGCAGCTTAGGGCCAGCCGGGATCGAGCAGTTCTTC. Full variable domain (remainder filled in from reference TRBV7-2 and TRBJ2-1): GAGVSQSPSNKVTEKGKDVELRCDPISGHTALYWYRQSLGQGLEFLIYFQGNSAPDKSGLPSDRFSAERTGGSVSTLTIQRTQQEDSAVYLCASSLGPAGIEQFFGPGTRLTVL.

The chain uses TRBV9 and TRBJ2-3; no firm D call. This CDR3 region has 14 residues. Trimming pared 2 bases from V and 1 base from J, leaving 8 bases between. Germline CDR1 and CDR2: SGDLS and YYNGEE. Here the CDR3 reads CASSVIGGTDTQYF. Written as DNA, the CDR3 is TGTGCCAGCAGCGTGATCGGAGGCACAGATACGCAGTATTTT.

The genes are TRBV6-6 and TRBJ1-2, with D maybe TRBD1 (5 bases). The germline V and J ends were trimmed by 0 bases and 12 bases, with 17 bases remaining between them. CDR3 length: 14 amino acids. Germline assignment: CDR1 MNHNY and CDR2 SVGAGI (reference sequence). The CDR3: CASSYSTAGQVHTF. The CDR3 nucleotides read TGTGCCAGCAGTTACTCGACTGCAGGGCAGGTTCACACCTTC.

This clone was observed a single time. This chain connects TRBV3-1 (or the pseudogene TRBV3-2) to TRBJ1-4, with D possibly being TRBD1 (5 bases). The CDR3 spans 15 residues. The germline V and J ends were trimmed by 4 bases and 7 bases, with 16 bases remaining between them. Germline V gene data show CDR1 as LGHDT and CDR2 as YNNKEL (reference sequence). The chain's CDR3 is CASSRGASAGEKLFF. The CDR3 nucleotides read TGTGCCAGCAGCCGCGGGGCCTCGGCGGGTGAAAAACTGTTTTTT.

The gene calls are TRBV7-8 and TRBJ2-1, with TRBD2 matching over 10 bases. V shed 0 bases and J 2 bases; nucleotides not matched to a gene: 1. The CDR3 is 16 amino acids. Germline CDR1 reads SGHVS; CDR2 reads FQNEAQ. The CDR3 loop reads CASSLASGGAYNEQFF. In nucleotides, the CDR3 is TGTGCCAGCAGCTTAGCCAGCGGGGGGGCCTACAATGAGCAGTTCTTC.

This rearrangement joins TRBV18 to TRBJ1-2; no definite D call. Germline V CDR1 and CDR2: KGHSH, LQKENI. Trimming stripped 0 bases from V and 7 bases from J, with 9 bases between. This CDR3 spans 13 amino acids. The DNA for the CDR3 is TGTGCCAGCTCACCACCGTCGGGTTTTGGCTACACCTTC. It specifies CASSPPSGFGYTF.

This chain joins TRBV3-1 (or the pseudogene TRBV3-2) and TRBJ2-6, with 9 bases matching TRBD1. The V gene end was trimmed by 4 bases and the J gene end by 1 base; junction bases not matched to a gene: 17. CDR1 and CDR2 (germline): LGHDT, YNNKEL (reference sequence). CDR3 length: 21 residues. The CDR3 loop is CASSPNRGRTLTSSGANVLTF. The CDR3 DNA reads TGTGCCAGCAGCCCCAACAGGGGGCGCACGCTGACCTCTTCTGGGGCCAACGTCCTGACTTTC.

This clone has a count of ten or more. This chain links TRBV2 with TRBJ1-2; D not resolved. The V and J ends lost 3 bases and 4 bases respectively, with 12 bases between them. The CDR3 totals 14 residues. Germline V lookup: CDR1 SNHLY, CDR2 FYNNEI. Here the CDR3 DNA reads TGTGCCAGCAGTGATTCGGGTCGGGTCTATGGCTACACCTTC. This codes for CASSDSGRVYGYTF.

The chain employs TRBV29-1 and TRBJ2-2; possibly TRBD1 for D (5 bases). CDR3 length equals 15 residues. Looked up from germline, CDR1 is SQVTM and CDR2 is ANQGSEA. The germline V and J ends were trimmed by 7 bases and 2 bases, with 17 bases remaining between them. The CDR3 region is CSAIRGLFNTGELFF. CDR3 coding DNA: TGCAGCGCTATTAGGGGTCTGTTCAACACCGGGGAGCTGTTTTTT.

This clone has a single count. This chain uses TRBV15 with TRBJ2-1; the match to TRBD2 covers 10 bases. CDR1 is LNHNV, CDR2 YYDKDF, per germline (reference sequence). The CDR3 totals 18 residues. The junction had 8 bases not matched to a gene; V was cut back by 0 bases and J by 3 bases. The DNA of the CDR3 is TGTGCCACCAGCAGAGAAGGGATGGGACTAGCGAGCTACAATGAGCAGTTCTTC. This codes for CATSREGMGLASYNEQFF.

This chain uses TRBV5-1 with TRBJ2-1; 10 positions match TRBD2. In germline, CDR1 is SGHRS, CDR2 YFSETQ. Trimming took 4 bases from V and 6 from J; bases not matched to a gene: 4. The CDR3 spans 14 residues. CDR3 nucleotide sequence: TGCGCCAGCAGCCTTCTAGCGGGAGCCAATGAGCAGTTCTTC. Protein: CASSLLAGANEQFF.

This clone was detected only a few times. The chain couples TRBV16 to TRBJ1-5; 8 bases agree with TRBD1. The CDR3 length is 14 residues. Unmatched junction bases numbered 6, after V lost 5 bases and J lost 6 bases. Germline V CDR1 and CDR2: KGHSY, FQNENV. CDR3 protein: CASSSGQGIQPQHF. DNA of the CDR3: TGTGCCAGCAGCTCCGGACAGGGAATTCAGCCCCAGCATTTT.

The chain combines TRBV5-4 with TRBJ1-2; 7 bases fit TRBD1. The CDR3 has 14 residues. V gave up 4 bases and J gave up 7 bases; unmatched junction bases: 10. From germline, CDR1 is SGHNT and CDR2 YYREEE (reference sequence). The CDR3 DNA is TGTGCCAGCAGCCTACAGGGGATGGGCTCTGGCTACACCTTC. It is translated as CASSLQGMGSGYTF. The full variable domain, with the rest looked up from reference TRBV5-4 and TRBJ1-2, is ETGVTQSPTHLIKTRGQQVTLRCSSQSGHNTVSWYQQALGQGPQFIFQYYREEENGRGNFPPRFSGLQFPNYSSELNVNALELDDSALYLCASSLQGMGSGYTFGSGTRLTVV.

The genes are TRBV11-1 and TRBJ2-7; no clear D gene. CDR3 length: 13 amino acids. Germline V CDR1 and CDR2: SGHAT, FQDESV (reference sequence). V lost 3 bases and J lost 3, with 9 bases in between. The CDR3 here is CASSLRLDYEQYF. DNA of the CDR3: TGTGCCAGCAGCTTGAGGCTAGACTACGAGCAGTACTTC.